The 20 T cell receptor beta chains listed next were all sequenced from one sample in a study of T cell repertoires in cytomegalovirus infection. TCRdb re-derived calls from the reads in MiXCR, one entry per CDR3 protein. This table holds about 740,000 distinct CDR3 sequences, approximately 40% found once. Sequenced material: PBMCs. These receptors came from a human donor in good health (CMV status not recorded). Some clones in this sample may be carry-over from other donors' samples.

The chain recombines TRBV5-4 with TRBJ2-7; maybe TRBD2 (5 bases). The CDR3 has 15 amino acids. Germline CDR1 SGHNT, CDR2 YYREEE (reference sequence). V lost 1 base and J 1 base, leaving 12 bases between the germline ends. The CDR3 nucleotides read TGTGCCAGCAGCTTGTCGGGGAGTGGATCCTACGAGCAGTACTTC. Translation: CASSLSGSGSYEQYF.

This clonotype was detected ten times or more. The V gene is TRBV7-2, the J gene TRBJ1-1; D is possibly TRBD1 (5 bases). Germline CDR1 is SGHTA and CDR2 is FQGNSA. V was trimmed by 1 base and J by 2 bases, leaving 8 bases between them. The CDR3 runs to 14 residues. This chain's CDR3 is CASSLDRINTEAFF. Written as DNA, the CDR3 is TGTGCCAGCAGCTTAGACAGGATTAACACTGAAGCTTTCTTT. The full variable domain, its missing parts supplied by reference TRBV7-2 and TRBJ1-1, is GAGVSQSPSNKVTEKGKDVELRCDPISGHTALYWYRQSLGQGLEFLIYFQGNSAPDKSGLPSDRFSAERTGGSVSTLTIQRTQQEDSAVYLCASSLDRINTEAFFGQGTRLTVV.

V is TRBV7-4 and J is TRBJ2-7, with D perhaps matching TRBD2 (6 bases). The CDR3 consists of 15 residues. V dropped 1 base and J dropped 7 bases, with 17 bases sitting between them. Germline V gene data show CDR1 as SGHVT and CDR2 as SQSDAQ. The CDR3 nucleotides read TGTGCCAGCAGCTTAGTCGGAGGAGGGGCGCGGGAGCAGTACTTC. Amino acid sequence: CASSLVGGGAREQYF.

The J gene is TRBJ2-1, the V gene TRBV5-4; no reliable D call. The ends were cut back, 1 base at V and 3 bases at J, with 5 bases in the middle. The germline gives CDR1 SGHNT, CDR2 YYREEE (reference sequence). The CDR3 consists of 13 residues. The CDR3 is CASSLYLYNEQFF. The CDR3 region has the DNA TGTGCCAGCAGCTTGTACCTCTACAATGAGCAGTTCTTC.

The chain employs TRBV11-1 and TRBJ1-4, with 7 bases matching TRBD1. The CDR3 loop spans 13 amino acids. V gave up 8 bases and J gave up 7 bases; unmatched junction bases: 7. CDR1 is SGHAT and CDR2 is FQDESV in the germline V gene (reference sequence). DNA of the CDR3: TGTGCCAGCCAAGGGACAGCTGCTGAAAAACTGTTTTTT. It codes for CASQGTAAEKLFF.

V usage is TRBV9 and J usage is TRBJ2-7; 7 bases match TRBD2. After removal of 0 bases from V and 4 bases from J, the junction contained 4 bases not matched to a gene. Germline-derived CDR1 and CDR2 are SGDLS and YYNGEE. This CDR3 is built from 14 residues. In DNA form, the CDR3 reads TGTGCCAGCAGCGTAGACGGGGAGGGTTACGAGCAGTACTTC. The encoded protein is CASSVDGEGYEQYF.

The genes are TRBV7-8 and TRBJ1-5; a possible D gene is TRBD1 (5 bases). V dropped 5 bases and J dropped 3 bases, with 11 bases sitting between them. CDR1 SGHVS and CDR2 FQNEAQ come from the germline V gene. The CDR3 runs to 14 residues. CDR3 protein: CASSEDTDNQPQHF. The CDR3 nucleotides read TGTGCCAGCAGCGAGGACACCGACAATCAGCCCCAGCATTTT. Full variable domain (outside the CDR3, taken from reference TRBV7-8 and TRBJ1-5): GAGVSQSPRYKVAKRGQDVALRCDPISGHVSLFWYQQALGQGPEFLTYFQNEAQLDKSGLPSDRFFAERPEGSVSTLKIQRTQQEDSAVYLCASSEDTDNQPQHFGDGTRLSIL.

This clonotype was found once. The chain employs TRBV19 and TRBJ1-5; TRBD1 might be the D (6 bases). Germline CDR1 is LNHDA and CDR2 is SQIVND (reference sequence). V was pared by 1 base and J by 6 bases, with 10 bases between. This CDR3 is built from 14 residues. The CDR3 DNA sequence: TGTGCCAGTAGTATAGGGACAGCGTTTCAGCCCCAGCATTTT. Translated, it gives CASSIGTAFQPQHF.

About this clonotype: A junction end diverges from the germline sequence, so it may reflect a read error. The chain carries TRBV10-3 and TRBJ2-2, with D unresolved. CDR1 ENHRY and CDR2 SYGVKD come from the germline V gene. This CDR3 has 11 amino acids. The CDR3 region is CAISETVELFF. The CDR3 DNA follows: TGTGCCATCAGCGAAACCGTGGAGCTGTTTTTT.

This clonotype was seen many times. The chain has TRBV7-2 and TRBJ2-5; D may be TRBD1 or TRBD2 (5 bases each). The CDR3 has 15 amino acids. Germline assignment: CDR1 SGHTA and CDR2 FQGNSA. Trimming removed 5 bases at V and 3 bases at J, with 16 bases between. The CDR3 here is CASSPRVQGKETQYF. The CDR3 DNA follows: TGTGCCAGCAGCCCGAGGGTCCAGGGTAAAGAGACCCAGTACTTC.

This rearrangement joins TRBV28 to TRBJ1-5; D may be TRBD1 (6 bases). The CDR3 totals 14 residues. The germline CDR1 and CDR2 sequences are MDHEN and SYDVKM. V was pared by 3 bases and J by 7 bases, with 13 bases between. The CDR3 here is CASSFVQGGQPQHF. CDR3 nucleotides: TGTGCCAGCAGTTTTGTACAGGGAGGGCAGCCCCAGCATTTT.

J is TRBJ2-2 and V is TRBV15; TRBD2 agrees at 12 bases. CDR3 length equals 18 residues. Germline CDR1 LNHNV, CDR2 YYDKDF (reference sequence). V lost 1 base and J lost 7; bases outside the gene matches: 10. CDR3 bases: TGTGCCACCAGCAGAGTGCCTAGCGGGAGGGCCAAAAACGGGGAGCTGTTTTTT. It translates to CATSRVPSGRAKNGELFF.

This clonotype was seen a few times. The rearrangement uses TRBV6-6 and TRBJ1-5, with D unresolved. The CDR3 totals 15 residues. Trimming took off 6 bases at V and 0 bases at J, with 12 bases between the two ends. In germline, CDR1 is MNHNY, CDR2 SVGAGI (reference sequence). CDR3 region: CASRGNGYSNQPQHF. DNA for the CDR3: TGTGCCAGCAGGGGTAATGGGTATAGCAATCAGCCCCAGCATTTT.

The chain uses TRBV4-1 and TRBJ1-5; D is ambiguous. CDR1 and CDR2 from the germline V gene are MGHRA and YSYEKL. The CDR3 loop spans 12 amino acids. V lost 2 bases, J lost 3 bases, and 2 bases lay in between. The CDR3 DNA reads TGCGCCAGCAGCCAACACAATCAGCCCCAGCATTTT. This gives the protein CASSQHNQPQHF.

This clonotype was observed a few times. Here the CDR3 reads CASSYSGDPRGEAFF. The DNA for the CDR3 is TGTGCCAGCAGTTACTCAGGGGACCCGAGGGGTGAAGCTTTCTTT. The chain recombines TRBV6-2 or TRBV6-3 with TRBJ1-1, with D tentatively TRBD1 (5 bases). This CDR3 comprises 15 residues. Germline V CDR1 and CDR2: MNHEY, SVGEGT. V was trimmed by 0 bases and J by 7 bases, leaving 15 bases between them.

A few counts support this clonotype. The chain is built from TRBV7-9 and TRBJ2-1, with D tentatively TRBD2 (6 bases). Germline-derived CDR1 and CDR2 are SEHNR and FQNEAQ (reference sequence). The CDR3 runs to 16 residues. Trimming shortened V by 1 base and J by 0 bases, and 10 bases separated the two germline ends. CDR3 loop: CASSLGWEVSYNEQFF. The CDR3 DNA sequence: TGTGCCAGCAGCTTAGGGTGGGAGGTCTCCTACAATGAGCAGTTCTTC.

The V gene is TRBV19, the J gene TRBJ1-3; no reliable D call. Trimming took 5 bases from V and 0 from J, leaving 11 bases between them. CDR1 LNHDA and CDR2 SQIVND come from the germline V gene (reference sequence). The CDR3 consists of 15 residues. The chain's CDR3 is CASSRVRTSGNTIYF. The CDR3 bases are TGTGCCAGTAGTCGTGTCAGGACCTCTGGAAACACCATATATTTT.

The rearrangement links TRBV6-1 to TRBJ2-5; D gene unclear. V lost 6 bases and J lost 5, with 10 bases in between. In germline, CDR1 is MNHNS, CDR2 SASEGT. This CDR3 is built from 12 residues. The CDR3 loop reads CASRFGSETQYF. CDR3 DNA sequence: TGTGCCAGCAGATTCGGGTCGGAGACCCAGTACTTC.

In the case of this clonotype: The missing conserved phenylalanine or tryptophan at the end of this CDR3 makes a read error likely. The chain employs TRBV10-2 and TRBJ2-7; 9 nucleotides align to TRBD1. Germline CDR1 WSHSY, CDR2 SAAADI. The V and J ends lost 3 bases and 7 bases, in that order; junction bases with no gene match: 16. The CDR3 is 17 amino acids. Here the CDR3 DNA reads TGCGCCAGCAGTGACGTTGGACTTGGCGGGACAGGGTATGAGCAGTACTTA. Its translation: CASSDVGLGGTGYEQYL.

About this clonotype: No conserved phenylalanine or tryptophan is present at the end of the CDR3, so a read error is the likely explanation. The rearrangement links TRBV7-2 to TRBJ2-7; D is ambiguous. Trimming removed 5 bases from V and 3 bases from J, with 17 bases in between. The CDR3 runs 15 residues. Germline V gene data show CDR1 as SGHTA and CDR2 as FQGNSA. CDR3 nucleotide sequence: TGTGCCAGCAGCCCTGACCAACCCCCTGTCTACGAGCAGTACTTA. This sequence encodes CASSPDQPPVYEQYL.